The rows below give T cell receptor beta chains drawn from one sample of a study of breast tumors, draining lymph nodes, adjacent tissues. TCRdb used MiXCR to reprocess the multiplex PCR reads, holding one entry per CDR3 protein. The table lists around 19,000 distinct CDR3 sequences, 25% to 35% of them singletons. Sample: breast tumor tissue. These TCRs come from a female donor with breast cancer. Some clones in this sample may be carry-over from other donors' samples. Each CDR3 is given with its conserved first and last residue. A D gene is named only where the DNA matches it firmly. For some rows the clone size is stated as once, few or many, or as a class when expanded; others skip it.

j_call: TRBJ2-7
d_call: .
v_call: TRBV20-1
clone_size: many
cdr3_nt: TGCAGTGCTAGACTAGCGAGGGAGCAGTACTTC
cdr3_aa: CSARLAREQYF

j_call: TRBJ2-2
d_call: TRBD2
v_call: TRBV29-1
clone_size: many
cdr3_nt: TGCAGCGTTGCAGGACTAGCGGCCCAGAACACCGGGGAGCTGTTTTTT
cdr3_aa: CSVAGLAAQNTGELFF

j_call: TRBJ2-1
d_call: .
v_call: TRBV19
clone_size: .
cdr3_nt: TGTGCCAGTAGTATTGGTCCGGAGCAGTTCTTC
cdr3_aa: CASSIGPEQFF

j_call: TRBJ2-1
d_call: .
v_call: TRBV7-3
clone_size: .
cdr3_nt: TGTGCCAGCAGTTCTGACCGGGACTCCCGTCGGGTCTTC
cdr3_aa: CASSSDRDSRRVF

j_call: TRBJ2-7
d_call: .
v_call: TRBV7-6
clone_size: medium-sized
cdr3_nt: TGTGCCAGCAGCTTACGGGGTTTCGCTACCCTCACTCACGAGCAGTACTTC
cdr3_aa: CASSLRGFATLTHEQYF

j_call: TRBJ2-3
d_call: TRBD2
v_call: TRBV20-1
clone_size: many
cdr3_nt: TGCAGCGCGGGAGTAGGTACAGATACGCAGTATTTT
cdr3_aa: CSAGVGTDTQYF

j_call: TRBJ2-2
d_call: .
v_call: TRBV28
clone_size: many
cdr3_nt: TGTGCCAGCAGTTTCCCTGAGTACACCGGGGAGCTGTTTTTT
cdr3_aa: CASSFPEYTGELFF

j_call: TRBJ2-7
d_call: TRBD1
v_call: TRBV27
clone_size: many
cdr3_nt: TGTGCCAGCAGTTTATCCTACCTATCGTGGGGACAGGGCACCTACGAGCAGTACTTC
cdr3_aa: CASSLSYLSWGQGTYEQYF

j_call: TRBJ2-2
d_call: .
v_call: TRBV5-5
clone_size: many
cdr3_nt: TGTGCCAGCAGCTTGGGGAGGGGGAACACCGGGGAGCTGTTTTTT
cdr3_aa: CASSLGRGNTGELFF

j_call: TRBJ2-5
d_call: TRBD2
v_call: TRBV4-1
clone_size: medium-sized
cdr3_nt: TGCGCCAGCAGCCAAGATAGTAGCGGGGCGGAGACCCAGTACTTC
cdr3_aa: CASSQDSSGAETQYF

j_call: TRBJ2-4
d_call: .
v_call: TRBV4-2
clone_size: few
cdr3_nt: TGTGCCAGCAGCCAAGATTTAACGGGAGCCAAAAACATTCAGTACTTC
cdr3_aa: CASSQDLTGAKNIQYF